The entry that follows covers one T cell receptor (beta chain) sequence. The antigen is undetermined. The data belong to a study of cytomegalovirus exposure and HLA in healthy donors. Overall study: Approximately 85 million unique TCRs from HLA-typed donors were held in an early data release.

CDR1 and CDR2 (germline): KGHSH, LQKENI. CDR3 size: 14 residues. Germline trimming cut 8 bases from V and 8 bases from J; bases unmatched to any gene: 9. The donors (healthy individuals) were bone marrow donors. The PCR employed 60 Vbeta primers together with 13 Jbeta primers. Libraries were prepared by immunoSEQ multiplex PCR; TCRdb keeps only in-frame clonotypes and omits some of them. The table records some 120,000 clones, about 76% of them present only once. General study results and limits: Later analysis identified several of the most significant clusters that appeared linked to common viral pathogens. Cytomegalovirus association was listed for 150 or so TCR beta chains.

V is TRBV18 and J is TRBJ2-1, with 10 bases matching TRBD2. Material for sequencing was PBMCs. The sequence was obtained from a woman in her thirties in good health and CMV-seronegative. The CDR3 DNA follows: TGTGCCAGCCACTCCGGAGCGGGAGGGTATGAGCAGTTCTTC. Translated: CASHSGAGGYEQFF.